This T cell receptor (beta chain) comes out of a study of healthy donors' naive CD4 and CD8 T cells. Each TCR library used approximately 500 ng of total RNA and a linear amplification protocol. Original data processing: From four or five healthy donors, almost 80,000 rearranged TCR alpha transcripts were sequenced. Using its own MiXCR run on the reads, TCRdb lists one record per CDR3 protein. It is TCRdb's table, rather than the study itself, that gives the V and J calls and clone size. The table shows approximately 200,000 distinct CDR3 sequences, with around three quarters occurring only once. Comment on this clonotype: The antigen is unknown.

The V segment lost 2 bases and the J segment 5 bases; nucleotides outside the gene matches: 10. This CDR3 is built from 16 residues. CDR1 and CDR2 (germline): MNHEY, SMNVEV (reference sequence). Study findings and constraints: Positive CDR3 charge linked to CD4+ cells, negative to CD8+ cells.

The chain employs TRBV27 and TRBJ2-7; TRBD1 matches 9 bases. The sequenced material came from naive CD4+ and CD8+ T cells sorted from blood, pooled from several donors. The TCR originated in a pool of human donors in good health; the sample pools cells from several healthy donors. The CDR3 here is CASSLRSGQGSNEQYF. CDR3 DNA: TGTGCCAGCAGTTTACGGTCGGGACAGGGAAGCAACGAGCAGTACTTC.